These 32 T cell receptor beta chains were sequenced from one sample in a study of OX40 agonist ivuxolimab in advanced cancers. Sequenced by immunoSEQ multiplex PCR; TCRdb stores in-frame clones only, minus some. The top ten hold roughly 14% of the sample, which has approximately 29,000 clones, 75% to 85% seen once. The specimen comprised CD4+ or CD8+ T cells sorted from blood, sampled in a trial of the OX40 agonist ivuxolimab. Receptors were obtained from an adult with an advanced solid tumor such as melanoma, head and neck, liver or kidney cancer.

Comment on this clone: The limits of the CDR3 on the DNA are not certain, so only TCRdb's listed CDR3 is given. The V gene is TRBV7-5, the J gene TRBJ1-6; the table's D gene call, TRBD1, was not cross checked with the DNA. TRBV7-5 is classified as a pseudogene. The CDR3 length is 21 residues, termini included. CDR3 amino acids: CVRPRDTVIHPSTLGASPLHF.

The chain carries TRBV19 and TRBJ1-1; no definite D call. Germline-derived CDR1 and CDR2 are LNHDA and SQIVND (reference sequence). V lost 3 bases and J lost 1, with 6 bases in between. The CDR3 is made up of 13 amino acids. The CDR3 coding sequence is TGTGCCAGTAGTATGTTTGAGAACACTGAAGCTTTCTTT. Amino acid sequence: CASSMFENTEAFF.

The CDR3 loop is CSWGGRLYNEQFF. The CDR3 nucleotides are TGCAGCTGGGGAGGTCGCCTATACAATGAGCAGTTCTTC. V usage is TRBV29-1 and J usage is TRBJ2-1; tentatively, D is TRBD2 (6 bases). The CDR3 runs 13 residues. The V end was cut by 8 bases, the J end by 4 bases, with 15 bases between. Germline V lookup: CDR1 SQVTM, CDR2 ANQGSEA.

This chain uses TRBV7-3 with TRBJ1-1, with unresolved D. This CDR3 comprises 15 residues. Germline assignment: CDR1 SGHTA and CDR2 FQGTGA. V dropped 5 bases and J dropped 0 bases, with 13 bases sitting between them. The CDR3 region has the DNA TGTGCCAGCAGCCCCCAATTAGGAATGAACACTGAAGCTTTCTTT. This translates into CASSPQLGMNTEAFF.

This clone appeared a few times. The J gene is TRBJ1-1, the V gene TRBV28; no definite D call. Germline CDR1 MDHEN, CDR2 SYDVKM. The CDR3 runs to 12 residues. The V end was cut by 7 bases, the J end by 9 bases, with 15 bases between. CDR3 in amino acids: CASISSQTKAFF. CDR3 DNA: TGTGCCAGCATTTCAAGCCAGACCAAAGCTTTCTTT.

Only one count was recorded for this clone. V and J are TRBV5-1 and TRBJ1-5; 11 bases align to TRBD1. The CDR3 contains 16 residues. Germline CDR1 reads SGHRS; CDR2 reads YFSETQ. V lost 0 bases and J lost 7; bases outside the gene matches: 6. CDR3 loop: CASSLGTGGAGQPQHF. CDR3 bases: TGCGCCAGCAGCTTGGGGACAGGGGGCGCCGGCCAGCCCCAGCATTTT.

V is TRBV5-4 and J is TRBJ2-5; 8 positions match TRBD1. V was clipped by 4 bases and J by 2 bases; unmatched bases: 4. Germline V gives CDR1 SGHNT, CDR2 YYREEE (reference sequence). The CDR3 has 14 residues. The CDR3 sequence is CASSVRTGQETQYF. The CDR3 region has the DNA TGTGCCAGCAGCGTAAGGACAGGGCAAGAGACCCAGTACTTC.

This chain uses TRBV27 with TRBJ2-2, with D possibly TRBD1 on 5 matching bases. The CDR3 loop spans 15 amino acids. V was pared by 2 bases and J by 5 bases, with 12 bases between. CDR1 and CDR2 (germline): MNHEY, SMNVEV (reference sequence). The CDR3 bases are TGTGCCAGCAGTTTAGGTTGGGGCCGAACCGGGGAGCTGTTTTTT. This translates into CASSLGWGRTGELFF.

This rearrangement joins TRBV30 to TRBJ2-3; D not certain. V lost 3 bases and J 2 bases, leaving 12 bases between the germline ends. Germline V lookup: CDR1 GTSNPN, CDR2 SVGIG (reference sequence). The CDR3 is 14 residues long. CDR3 DNA: TGTGCCTGGAGGTCTGTGGGCGTCACAGATACGCAGTATTTT. Encoded protein: CAWRSVGVTDTQYF. The full variable domain, completed using reference TRBV30 and TRBJ2-3, is SQTIHQWPATLVQPVGSPLSLECTVEGTSNPNLYWYRQAAGRGLQLLFYSVGIGQISSEVPQNLSASRPQDRQFILSSKKLLLSDSGFYLCAWRSVGVTDTQYFGPGTRLTVL.

The CDR3 loop reads CASSMERGTEAFF. CDR3 DNA: TGTGCCAGTAGTATGGAAAGGGGCACTGAAGCTTTCTTT. The chain has TRBV19 and TRBJ1-1; a possible D gene is TRBD1 (5 bases). V gave up 3 bases and J gave up 4 bases, with 9 bases separating them. CDR1 is LNHDA and CDR2 is SQIVND in the germline V gene (reference sequence). The CDR3 spans 13 residues.

CDR3 coding DNA: TGTGCCAGCAGCTACGGGAGTGGCGATGAGCAGTTCTTC. Its protein is CASSYGSGDEQFF. V usage is TRBV27 and J usage is TRBJ2-1, with D perhaps TRBD2 (6 bases). The CDR3 extends over 13 amino acids. CDR1 is MNHEY, CDR2 SMNVEV, per germline (reference sequence). V was clipped by 6 bases and J by 8 bases, with 14 bases between them.

This chain uses TRBV19 with TRBJ2-7; 8 bases are shared with TRBD2. V dropped 6 bases and J dropped 2; count of bases not matched to a gene: 9. This CDR3 has 15 residues. In germline, CDR1 is LNHDA, CDR2 SQIVND (reference sequence). CDR3 region: CASRGLGGPPYEQYF. CDR3 nucleotides: TGTGCCAGTAGGGGACTAGGGGGTCCTCCCTACGAGCAGTACTTC.

The V gene is TRBV11-2, the J gene TRBJ2-7; D unclear. Per the germline V gene, CDR1 is SGHAT and CDR2 is FQNNGV. V was clipped by 5 bases and J by 1 base, with 15 bases between them. The CDR3 runs to 15 residues. The CDR3: CASSPLTLSSYEQYF. The CDR3 region has the DNA TGTGCCAGCAGCCCCCTGACCCTTTCTTCCTACGAGCAGTACTTC.

This rearrangement joins TRBV27 to TRBJ1-2; 8 nucleotides agree with TRBD1. Germline CDR1 is MNHEY and CDR2 is SMNVEV (reference sequence). The junction had 4 bases not matched to a gene; V was cut back by 6 bases and J by 4 bases. The CDR3 spans 13 residues. The CDR3 coding sequence is TGTGCCAGCAGGGATACAGGGGGCTATGGCTACACCTTC. Amino acid sequence: CASRDTGGYGYTF.

V usage is TRBV5-1 and J usage is TRBJ2-7, with D perhaps assigned TRBD1 or TRBD2 (5 bases each). CDR1 SGHRS and CDR2 YFSETQ come from the germline V gene. Between the trimmed V and J ends, which lost 5 bases and 6 bases, there was a span of 12 bases. This CDR3 contains 12 residues. The CDR3 sequence is CASRRGTAEQYF. The CDR3 DNA follows: TGCGCCAGCAGGCGAGGGACGGCCGAGCAGTACTTC.

The J gene is TRBJ2-7, the V gene TRBV23-1; tentatively, D is TRBD2 (7 bases). TRBV23-1 falls under the ORF class, with uncertain function. Trimming took off 2 bases at V and 3 bases at J, with 17 bases between the two ends. The CDR3 runs to 16 residues. CDR3 region: CASSQTRRGGGYEQYF. CDR3 DNA: TGCGCCAGCAGTCAAACCCGGCGCGGGGGCGGCTACGAGCAGTACTTC.

The chain has TRBV6-1 and TRBJ1-2; D is ambiguous. The germline gives CDR1 MNHNS, CDR2 SASEGT. V gave up 2 bases and J gave up 2 bases, with 3 bases separating them. This CDR3 contains 12 residues. CDR3 sequence: CASSEQNYGYTF. The CDR3 bases are TGTGCCAGCAGTGAACAGAACTATGGCTACACCTTC.

The table lists this clone with a count of one. This chain uses TRBV4-1 with TRBJ2-5, with unresolved D. Per the germline V gene, CDR1 is MGHRA and CDR2 is YSYEKL. The CDR3 consists of 14 residues. Trimming shortened V by 6 bases and J by 1 base, and 12 bases separated the two germline ends. The CDR3 sequence: CASSLTHLQETQYF. The DNA of the CDR3 is TGCGCCAGCAGTCTGACCCACCTCCAAGAGACCCAGTACTTC.

The chain links TRBV18 to TRBJ1-6; D gene ambiguous. Germline-derived CDR1 and CDR2 are KGHSH and LQKENI. The CDR3 sequence is 16 residues long. Trimming took off 0 bases at V and 0 bases at J, with 6 bases between the two ends. The CDR3 is CASSPPGSSYNSPLHF. The CDR3 nucleotides read TGTGCCAGCTCACCACCGGGGAGCTCCTATAATTCACCCCTCCACTTT.

This sequence joins TRBV6-4 and TRBJ2-1, with TRBD1 matching 8 bases. The trim removed 6 bases at V and 2 bases at J, leaving 6 bases unmatched. The CDR3 totals 15 residues. Germline lookup yields CDR1 MRHNA and CDR2 SNTAGT. The CDR3 DNA sequence: TGTGCCAGCAGAGAGGACAGGGAAACCTACAATGAGCAGTTCTTC. Translating it yields CASREDRETYNEQFF.

The V gene is TRBV7-9, the J gene TRBJ1-6, with D possibly matching TRBD1 (6 bases). The CDR3 is 14 residues long. V lost 5 bases to trimming and J lost 9 bases, with 14 bases between them. Germline CDR1 is SEHNR and CDR2 is FQNEAQ (reference sequence). The CDR3: CASSPQGRSSPLHF. For the CDR3, the DNA is TGTGCCAGCAGCCCACAGGGAAGGAGTTCACCCCTCCACTTT. The variable domain in full, with the rest retrieved from reference TRBV7-9 and TRBJ1-6, is DTGVSQNPRHKITKRGQNVTFRCDPISEHNRLYWYRQTLGQGPEFLTYFQNEAQLEKSRLLSDRFSAERPKGSFSTLEIQRTEQGDSAMYLCASSPQGRSSPLHFGNGTRLTVT.

In its sample, this clone was seen a few times. The rearrangement joins TRBV6-5 to TRBJ1-5; the match to TRBD1 covers 8 bases. CDR1 MNHEY and CDR2 SVGAGI come from the germline V gene. The CDR3 totals 13 residues. J was trimmed by 6 bases and V by 8 bases; bases with no gene match: 6. The CDR3 sequence: CASRNGQGQPQHF. CDR3 coding DNA: TGTGCCAGCCGCAACGGACAGGGTCAGCCCCAGCATTTT.

CDR3 region: CATSRAQGATGELFF. In nucleotides, the CDR3 is TGTGCCACCAGCAGAGCCCAGGGGGCCACCGGGGAGCTGTTTTTT. The rearrangement uses TRBV15 and TRBJ2-2; 8 bases align to TRBD1. CDR1 and CDR2 from the germline V gene are LNHNV and YYDKDF (reference sequence). The V gene end was trimmed by 1 base and the J gene end by 4 bases; junction bases not matched to a gene: 2. The CDR3 loop spans 15 amino acids.

The gene calls are TRBV6-1 and TRBJ1-4, with unresolved D. Trimming stripped 7 bases from V and 2 bases from J, with 14 bases between. The CDR3 runs to 15 residues. Germline lookup yields CDR1 MNHNS and CDR2 SASEGT. The DNA of the CDR3 is TGTGCCAGCATACTAGGGTCGGGGACTAATGAAAAACTGTTTTTT. As protein: CASILGSGTNEKLFF.

This clone was found once. V usage is TRBV29-1 and J usage is TRBJ1-1, with D perhaps matching TRBD1 (5 bases). Germline CDR1 SQVTM, CDR2 ANQGSEA. This CDR3 is built from 13 residues. V lost 4 bases and J lost 1, with 10 bases in between. The CDR3 DNA reads TGCAGCGTTGCAGGGACCCAGAACACTGAAGCTTTCTTT. It translates to CSVAGTQNTEAFF.

This clone was seen only once. This rearrangement joins TRBV9 to TRBJ2-3; D gene ambiguous. The length of the CDR3 is 16 residues. CDR1 and CDR2 (germline): SGDLS, YYNGEE. Trimming pared 4 bases from V and 2 bases from J, leaving 17 bases between. CDR3 in DNA: TGTGCCAGCAGCACCCGGACGAACCTCCACACAGATACGCAGTATTTT. The encoded protein is CASSTRTNLHTDTQYF.

The chain joins TRBV25-1 to TRBJ1-4; D unresolved. Looked up from germline, CDR1 is MGHDK and CDR2 is SYGVNS. V gave up 6 bases and J gave up 8 bases, with 19 bases separating them. The CDR3 is made up of 15 amino acids. The CDR3 sequence: CASSSRGRVGEKLFF. DNA of the CDR3: TGTGCCAGCAGCTCCCGAGGGAGGGTAGGCGAAAAACTGTTTTTT.

The chain recombines TRBV5-1 with TRBJ2-5; D call uncertain. CDR1 SGHRS and CDR2 YFSETQ come from the germline V gene. Trimming shortened V by 3 bases and J by 4 bases, and 7 bases separated the two germline ends. CDR3 size: 12 residues. DNA of the CDR3: TGCGCCAGCAGCTACCAAAGAGAGACCCAGTACTTC. It yields the protein CASSYQRETQYF.

The chain employs TRBV7-9 and TRBJ1-6, with a possible D match to TRBD1 (6 bases). This CDR3 contains 15 residues. Germline CDR1 SEHNR, CDR2 FQNEAQ (reference sequence). The V gene lost 1 base and the J gene lost 7 bases, with 11 bases spanning the gap. CDR3 in amino acids: CASSLDRAGNSPLHF. Here the CDR3 DNA reads TGTGCCAGCAGCTTAGACAGGGCTGGGAATTCACCCCTCCACTTT.

The chain recombines TRBV10-3 with TRBJ2-3; 7 positions agree with TRBD1. Germline V gene data show CDR1 as ENHRY and CDR2 as SYGVKD. J gave up 6 bases and V 6 bases, and 3 bases lay outside the gene matches. The CDR3 is 12 amino acids. CDR3 DNA sequence: TGTGCCATCAGGCCACAGGGGGATACGCAGTATTTT. This translates into CAIRPQGDTQYF.

V usage is TRBV27 and J usage is TRBJ1-5, with TRBD1 as a possible D gene (6 bases). The CDR3 contains 14 residues. Germline loops: CDR1 MNHEY, CDR2 SMNVEV (reference sequence). Trimming left V 3 bases short and J 7 bases short, with 13 bases between. The CDR3 loop reads CASSLFRGAQPQHF. DNA for the CDR3: TGTGCCAGCAGTTTGTTCAGGGGAGCCCAGCCCCAGCATTTT.

This chain joins TRBV27 and TRBJ1-1; 9 bases are a match to TRBD1. The CDR3 is 16 amino acids. V gave up 4 bases and J gave up 0 bases; unmatched junction bases: 6. Germline CDR1 is MNHEY and CDR2 is SMNVEV (reference sequence). The DNA for the CDR3 is TGTGCCAGCAGTTCCCGACAGGGGGGCCTGAACACTGAAGCTTTCTTT. Protein sequence: CASSSRQGGLNTEAFF.